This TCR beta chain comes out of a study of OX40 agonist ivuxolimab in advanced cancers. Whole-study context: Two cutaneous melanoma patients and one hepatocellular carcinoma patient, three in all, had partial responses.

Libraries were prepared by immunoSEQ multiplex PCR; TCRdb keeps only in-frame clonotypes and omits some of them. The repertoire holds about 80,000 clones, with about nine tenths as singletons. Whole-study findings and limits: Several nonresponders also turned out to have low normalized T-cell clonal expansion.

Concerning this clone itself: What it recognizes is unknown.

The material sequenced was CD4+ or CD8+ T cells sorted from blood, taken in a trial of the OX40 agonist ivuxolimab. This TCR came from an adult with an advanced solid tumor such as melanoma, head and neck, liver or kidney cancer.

The CDR3 sequence: CASSFPGGREFADTQYF. CDR3 in DNA: TGTGCCAGCAGTTTCCCGGGCGGGAGGGAGTTTGCAGATACGCAGTATTTT. J is TRBJ2-3 and V is TRBV28; TRBD2 agrees at 9 bases. Unmatched junction bases numbered 11, after V lost 3 bases and J lost 4 bases. Germline CDR1 reads MDHEN; CDR2 reads SYDVKM. This CDR3 region has 17 residues.